One sample yielded the 26 T cell receptor beta chains listed below, sequenced in a study of shared clonotypes between healthy human individuals. Naive CD8 populations comprised CD45RO-negative cells positively selected for CCR7, excluding terminally differentiated effector memory CD45RA+ cells. TCRdb's table, derived via immunoSEQ multiplex PCR, lists solely in-frame clones and lacks some. Found here are roughly 2.1 million clones, roughly 91% of them singletons; the top ten hold 1.5% to 2%. Sequences were obtained from naive CD8+ T cells from PBMCs. Receptors were obtained from a man between 18 and 35 years old in good health. Some clones in this sample may be carry-over from other donors' samples.

The rearrangement links TRBV29-1 to TRBJ2-7; maybe TRBD1 (6 bases). Germline loops: CDR1 SQVTM, CDR2 ANQGSEA. The CDR3 covers 12 residues. The germline V and J ends were trimmed by 5 bases and 4 bases, with 12 bases remaining between them. The CDR3 region is CSVLTGWYEQYF. The CDR3 DNA is TGCAGCGTTCTGACAGGCTGGTACGAGCAGTACTTC.

V is TRBV7-8 and J is TRBJ2-7; TRBD1 agrees at 8 bases. The CDR3 spans 16 residues. The germline V gene encodes CDR1 SGHVS and CDR2 FQNEAQ. The trim removed 4 bases at V and 3 bases at J, leaving 11 bases unmatched. CDR3 DNA sequence: TGTGCCAGCAGCTCGTTAGTTACAGGGGGAGACTACGAGCAGTACTTC. This codes for CASSSLVTGGDYEQYF.

The genes are TRBV5-1 and TRBJ2-1; TRBD2 agrees at 14 bases. The CDR3 length is 17 residues. Germline V CDR1 and CDR2: SGHRS, YFSETQ. V was pared by 3 bases and J by 10 bases, with 12 bases of the junction left unmatched. The CDR3 sequence is CASSYVSGLAGVDEQFF. The CDR3, as DNA: TGCGCCAGCAGCTACGTATCGGGACTAGCGGGAGTTGACGAGCAGTTCTTC.

The chain uses TRBV10-3 and TRBJ2-2; 16 nucleotides line up with TRBD2. V lost 10 bases and J lost 4; bases outside the gene matches: 12. The CDR3 has 18 amino acids. Germline CDR1 and CDR2: ENHRY and SYGVKD. As DNA, the CDR3 is TGTGCCAATTTTAAACCGGGACTAGCGGGAGGGCGCACCGGGGAGCTGTTTTTT. This codes for CANFKPGLAGGRTGELFF.

This chain joins TRBV7-2 and TRBJ2-5, with a tentative D call TRBD2 (5 bases). CDR1 and CDR2 (germline): SGHTA, FQGNSA. The CDR3 runs 14 residues. V lost 6 bases to trimming and J lost 5 bases, with 16 bases between them. DNA of the CDR3: TGTGCCAGCAGTGCCTCCCGAGGGTGGGAGACCCAGTACTTC. Protein sequence: CASSASRGWETQYF.

The chain couples TRBV27 to TRBJ1-2; D is perhaps TRBD1 (5 bases). This CDR3 is built from 15 residues. CDR1 MNHEY and CDR2 SMNVEV come from the germline V gene (reference sequence). Trimming cost V 7 bases and J 4 bases, with 19 bases left between them. The CDR3 DNA reads as TGTGCCAGCACCCCGACCCCAAGGGGCCCCTATGGCTACACCTTC. It encodes CASTPTPRGPYGYTF.

The chain has TRBV5-5 and TRBJ2-2; D remains unclear. Germline CDR1 SGHKS, CDR2 YYEKEE (reference sequence). V shed 0 bases and J shed 6 bases, with 3 bases lying between them. This CDR3 is built from 12 residues. This CDR3 is CASSLGAGELFF. The CDR3 DNA follows: TGTGCCAGCAGCTTGGGGGCCGGGGAGCTGTTTTTT.

This CDR3 reads CASSEVYTDTQYF. For the CDR3, the DNA is TGTGCCAGCAGTGAGGTTTACACAGATACGCAGTATTTT. The chain combines TRBV6-1 with TRBJ2-3; no reliable D call. There are 13 residues in the CDR3. Germline CDR1 MNHNS, CDR2 SASEGT. Trimming took 3 bases from V and 2 from J, leaving 6 bases between them.

The gene calls are TRBV13 and TRBJ2-7; D is uncertain. The CDR3 is made up of 12 amino acids. Germline V gives CDR1 PRHDT, CDR2 FYEKMQ (reference sequence). V lost 2 bases to trimming and J lost 5 bases, with 7 bases between them. DNA for the CDR3: TGTGCCAGCAGCTTAAGATACCACGAGCAGTACTTC. Amino acid sequence: CASSLRYHEQYF.

J is TRBJ1-1 and V is TRBV6-1, with D perhaps TRBD1 (5 bases). Per the germline V gene, CDR1 is MNHNS and CDR2 is SASEGT. Deletions cut 2 bases from V and 0 bases from J, with 13 bases between. This CDR3 contains 16 residues. In nucleotides, the CDR3 is TGTGCCAGCAGTGAATCCCAGGGTTTCATGAACACTGAAGCTTTCTTT. This sequence encodes CASSESQGFMNTEAFF.

The chain is built from TRBV28 and TRBJ1-1; D is unresolved. The CDR3 extends over 13 amino acids. V lost 3 bases and J lost 1, with 6 bases in between. CDR1 and CDR2 (germline): MDHEN, SYDVKM. The CDR3 reads CASSFWENTEAFF. In DNA form, the CDR3 reads TGTGCCAGCAGTTTTTGGGAGAACACTGAAGCTTTCTTT.

The gene calls are TRBV6-1 and TRBJ2-7, with 7 bases aligning to TRBD2. The CDR3 extends over 13 amino acids. CDR1 is MNHNS and CDR2 is SASEGT in the germline V gene. J was trimmed by 2 bases and V by 6 bases; bases with no gene match: 4. CDR3 in amino acids: CASREGTTYEQYF. Here the CDR3 DNA reads TGTGCCAGCAGGGAGGGGACTACCTACGAGCAGTACTTC.

This clone was counted once. The sample has other DNA sequences that encode this CDR3 too. The rearrangement uses TRBV7-9 and TRBJ2-1, with D unclear. The CDR3 runs 16 residues. The ends were cut back, 1 base at V and 0 bases at J, with 10 bases in the middle. Looked up from germline, CDR1 is SEHNR and CDR2 is FQNEAQ (reference sequence). The CDR3 here is CASSLGADSSYNEQFF. The CDR3 DNA reads TGTGCCAGCAGCTTAGGGGCGGATAGCTCCTACAATGAGCAGTTCTTC.

This rearrangement joins TRBV7-9 to TRBJ2-7; D is unresolved. V lost 5 bases to trimming and J lost 6 bases, with 23 bases between them. Germline-derived CDR1 and CDR2 are SEHNR and FQNEAQ (reference sequence). The length of the CDR3 is 16 residues. The chain's CDR3 is CASSRTTRGPPLEQYF. For the CDR3, the DNA is TGTGCCAGCAGCCGGACCACGAGAGGACCTCCTCTCGAGCAGTACTTC.

The genes are TRBV28 and TRBJ1-2; tentatively, D is TRBD1 (5 bases). Trimming took 11 bases from V and 6 from J, leaving 16 bases between them. In germline, CDR1 is MDHEN, CDR2 SYDVKM. This CDR3 has 12 amino acids. In DNA form, the CDR3 reads TGTGCCTGCGGCAGGGTGTTCGATGGCTACACCTTC. Its protein product is CACGRVFDGYTF.

This chain connects TRBV7-9 to TRBJ2-7, with a weak D call TRBD2 (6 bases). Germline V CDR1 and CDR2: SEHNR, FQNEAQ (reference sequence). The CDR3 is 17 residues long. Trimming took off 6 bases at V and 2 bases at J, with 23 bases between the two ends. CDR3: CASRPPAERAAPYEQYF. For the CDR3, the DNA is TGTGCCAGCAGACCACCCGCCGAGCGGGCGGCGCCCTACGAGCAGTACTTC.

This chain links TRBV7-3 with TRBJ1-1; perhaps TRBD1 as D (5 bases). The V gene's germline CDR1 is SGHTA and CDR2 FQGTGA. CDR3 length: 17 residues. V dropped 0 bases and J dropped 1 base, with 15 bases sitting between them. The CDR3 loop is CASSLTGPGLGNTEAFF. CDR3 nucleotides: TGTGCCAGCAGCTTAACGGGCCCAGGGTTGGGGAACACTGAAGCTTTCTTT.

This clone appeared a few times. This rearrangement joins TRBV2 to TRBJ2-7; no clear D. The CDR3 covers 9 residues. The germline V gene encodes CDR1 SNHLY and CDR2 FYNNEI. Between the trimmed V and J ends, which lost 10 bases and 4 bases, there was a span of 5 bases. The CDR3 sequence: CAIEYEQYF. DNA of the CDR3: TGTGCCATCGAATACGAGCAGTACTTC.

V and J are TRBV2 and TRBJ1-1, with 7 bases that match TRBD1. The germline gives CDR1 SNHLY, CDR2 FYNNEI. This CDR3 has 15 amino acids. Trimming removed 1 base from V and 4 bases from J; junction bases left unmatched: 6. Here the CDR3 DNA reads TGTGCCAGCAGTGAAGAGGCCCAGGGGGTCACTGAAGCTTTCTTT. The encoded protein is CASSEEAQGVTEAFF.

This sequence joins TRBV4-1 and TRBJ2-1, with 8 bases aligning to TRBD2. V was pared by 8 bases and J by 5 bases, with 11 bases of the junction left unmatched. The germline V gene has CDR1 MGHRA and CDR2 YSYEKL. This CDR3 has 15 residues. The CDR3 loop is CASSGGRLAHNEQFF. The DNA for the CDR3 is TGCGCCAGCTCGGGCGGGAGGCTAGCTCACAATGAGCAGTTCTTC.

The rearrangement links TRBV18 to TRBJ2-2; TRBD1 is a possible D gene (6 bases). Germline V CDR1 and CDR2: KGHSH, LQKENI. The length of the CDR3 is 17 residues. V was trimmed by 2 bases and J by 5 bases, leaving 18 bases between them. The CDR3 coding sequence is TGTGCCAGCTCACCAGTGATGGACAGCCGACCGACCGGGGAGCTGTTTTTT. It specifies CASSPVMDSRPTGELFF.

As to this clone: The same CDR3 arises from other DNA sequences in this sample as well. The rearrangement links TRBV6-6 to TRBJ2-7; D unclear. Trimming took 0 bases from V and 1 from J, leaving 10 bases between them. Germline V gene data show CDR1 as MNHNY and CDR2 as SVGAGI (reference sequence). There are 15 residues in the CDR3. The CDR3 sequence is CASSYSSSGSYEQYF. For the CDR3, the DNA is TGTGCCAGCAGTTACTCGTCGTCGGGTTCCTACGAGCAGTACTTC.

Of note for this clone: The sample contains more than one DNA sequence encoding this CDR3. The chain joins TRBV9 to TRBJ1-3; TRBD1 is a possible D gene (6 bases). The germline V and J ends were trimmed by 3 bases and 3 bases, with 10 bases remaining between them. Germline CDR1 and CDR2: SGDLS and YYNGEE. CDR3 length: 14 residues. The CDR3 DNA reads as TGTGCCAGCAGCGGCAGACAGGATGGAAACACCATATATTTT. Translated, it gives CASSGRQDGNTIYF.

This clone was seen a single time. V and J are TRBV19 and TRBJ1-2, with D unresolved. The V gene lost 5 bases and the J gene lost 0 bases, with 13 bases spanning the gap. Per the germline V gene, CDR1 is LNHDA and CDR2 is SQIVND (reference sequence). CDR3 length: 15 residues. The DNA for the CDR3 is TGTGCCAGTAGTCCGGACCGACAACCTAACTATGGCTACACCTTC. The encoded protein is CASSPDRQPNYGYTF.

The rearrangement joins TRBV19 to TRBJ1-5, with D perhaps TRBD1 (6 bases). This CDR3 is built from 14 residues. From germline, CDR1 is LNHDA and CDR2 SQIVND (reference sequence). V shed 2 bases and J shed 7 bases, with 12 bases lying between them. CDR3 coding DNA: TGTGCCAGTAGTATACTACAGGGCTGGCAGCCCCAGCATTTT. Translation gives CASSILQGWQPQHF. The full variable domain, completed using reference TRBV19 and TRBJ1-5, is DGGITQSPKYLFRKEGQNVTLSCEQNLNHDAMYWYRQDPGQGLRLIYYSQIVNDFQKGDIAEGYSVSREKKESFPLTVTSAQKNPTAFYLCASSILQGWQPQHFGDGTRLSIL.

The CDR3 is CASSPRGLTFNNQPQHF. The CDR3 DNA is TGTGCCAGCAGTCCGAGGGGTCTTACCTTTAACAATCAGCCCCAGCATTTT. The chain joins TRBV28 to TRBJ1-5; D might be TRBD1 (5 bases). The CDR3 is 17 residues long. Germline-derived CDR1 and CDR2 are MDHEN and SYDVKM. Trimming pared 5 bases from V and 3 bases from J, leaving 20 bases between.